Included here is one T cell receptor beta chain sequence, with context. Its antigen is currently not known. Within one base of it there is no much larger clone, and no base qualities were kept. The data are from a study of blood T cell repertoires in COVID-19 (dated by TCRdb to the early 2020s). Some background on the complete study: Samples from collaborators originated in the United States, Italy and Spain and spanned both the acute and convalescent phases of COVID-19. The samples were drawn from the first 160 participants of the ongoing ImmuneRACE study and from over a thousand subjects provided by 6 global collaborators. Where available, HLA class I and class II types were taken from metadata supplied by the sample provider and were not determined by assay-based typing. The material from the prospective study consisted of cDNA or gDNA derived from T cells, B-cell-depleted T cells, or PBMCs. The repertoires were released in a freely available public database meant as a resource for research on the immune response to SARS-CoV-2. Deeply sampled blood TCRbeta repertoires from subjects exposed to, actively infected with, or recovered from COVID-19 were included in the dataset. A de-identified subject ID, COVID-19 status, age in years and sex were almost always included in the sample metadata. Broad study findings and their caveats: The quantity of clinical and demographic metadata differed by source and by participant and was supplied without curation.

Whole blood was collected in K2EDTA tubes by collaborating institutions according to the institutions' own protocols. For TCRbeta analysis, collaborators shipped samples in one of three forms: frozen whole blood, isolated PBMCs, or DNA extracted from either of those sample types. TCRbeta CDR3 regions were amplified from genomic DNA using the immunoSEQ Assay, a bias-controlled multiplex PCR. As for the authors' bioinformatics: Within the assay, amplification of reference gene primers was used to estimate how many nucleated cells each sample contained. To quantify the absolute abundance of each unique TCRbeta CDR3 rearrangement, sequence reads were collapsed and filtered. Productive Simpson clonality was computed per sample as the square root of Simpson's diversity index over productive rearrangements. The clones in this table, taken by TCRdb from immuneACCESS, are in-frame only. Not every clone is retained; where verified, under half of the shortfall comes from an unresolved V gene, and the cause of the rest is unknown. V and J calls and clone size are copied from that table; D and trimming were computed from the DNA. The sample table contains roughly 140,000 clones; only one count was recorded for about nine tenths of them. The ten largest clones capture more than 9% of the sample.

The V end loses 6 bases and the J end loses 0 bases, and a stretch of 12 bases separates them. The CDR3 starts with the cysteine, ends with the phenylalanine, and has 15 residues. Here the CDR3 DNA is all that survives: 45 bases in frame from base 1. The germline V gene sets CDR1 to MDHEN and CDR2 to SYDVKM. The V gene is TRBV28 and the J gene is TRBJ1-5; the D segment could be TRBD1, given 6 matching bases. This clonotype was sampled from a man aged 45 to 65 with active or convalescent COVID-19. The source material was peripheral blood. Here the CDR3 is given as CASSGQIYSNQPQHF. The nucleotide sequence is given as TGTGCCAGCAGCGGACAGATCTATAGCAATCAGCCCCAGCATTTT. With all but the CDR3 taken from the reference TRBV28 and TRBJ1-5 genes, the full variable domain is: DVKVTQSSRYLVKRTGEKVFLECVQDMDHENMFWYRQDPGLGLRLIYFSYDVKMKEKGDIPEGYSVSREKKERFSLILESASTNQTSMYLCASSGQIYSNQPQHFGDGTRLSIL.